This paragraph covers one T cell receptor (beta chain) sequence. Its antigen remains unknown. Other DNA sequences in the same sample also yield this CDR3. These data are taken from a study of T cell responses to AZD1222 COVID-19 vaccine. General observations from the study: In the spike-specific TCR repertoire, nearly half reportedly target unmutated variant regions.

The germline V gene encodes CDR1 SNHLY and CDR2 FYNNEI. Trimming removed 2 bases from V and 0 bases from J, with 2 bases in between. The CDR3 consists of 14 residues. Measured with immunoSEQ multiplex PCR; TCRdb has only the in-frame clones, and not every one. The sample carries around 140,000 clones, roughly 88% recorded once. The material sequenced was peripheral blood, taken on day 0 of AZD1222 vaccination. This clonotype was sampled from an adult in good health. The chain combines TRBV2 with TRBJ2-6, with D unresolved. CDR3 coding DNA: TGTGCCAGCAGTGAACTCTCTGGGGCCAACGTCCTGACTTTC. This sequence encodes CASSELSGANVLTF.